The clone carrying this TCR beta chain appeared a single time. What it binds is not known. The sample has other DNA sequences that encode this CDR3 too. The germline gives CDR1 SGHTA, CDR2 FQGTGA. With V trimmed by 2 bases and J by 3 bases, 3 bases remained unmatched. The CDR3 has 15 residues. The PCR contained 60 Vbeta and 13 Jbeta primers. Clones were read by immunoSEQ multiplex PCR, and TCRdb kept only the in-frame ones, dropping some. The table has 200,000 to 250,000 clones, roughly 80% seen once. The data stem from a study of cytomegalovirus exposure and HLA in healthy donors. Study-level background: The 110 million or so unique TCR beta sequences, from roughly 170 million T cells, were found by an earlier analysis.

Findings of the study overall: The classifier reportedly diagnosed cytomegalovirus status with high sensitivity and specificity. Later on, analysis showed that most CMV-associated TCR beta chains appeared to be HLA-restricted.

This chain joins TRBV7-3 and TRBJ2-3; TRBD2 matches at 9 bases. Specimen: PBMCs. The sequence was collected from a man under 40 in good health and CMV-seronegative. CDR3 loop: CASSLAGGPTDTQYF. The CDR3 coding sequence is TGTGCCAGCAGCTTAGCGGGGGGGCCGACAGATACGCAGTATTTT.